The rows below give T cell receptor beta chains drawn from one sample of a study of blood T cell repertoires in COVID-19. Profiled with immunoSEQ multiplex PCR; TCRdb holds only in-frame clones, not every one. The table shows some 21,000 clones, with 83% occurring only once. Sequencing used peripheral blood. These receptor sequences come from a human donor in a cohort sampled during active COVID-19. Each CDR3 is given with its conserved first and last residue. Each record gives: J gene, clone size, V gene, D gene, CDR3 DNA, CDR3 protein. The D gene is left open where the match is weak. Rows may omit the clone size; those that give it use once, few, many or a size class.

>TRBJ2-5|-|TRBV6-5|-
TGTGCCAGCAGCGTCCCCCAAGAGACCCAGTACTTC
CASSVPQETQYF
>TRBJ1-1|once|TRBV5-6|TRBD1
TGTGCCAGCAGCCCGAGAGGGGACAGGGTTTCTGAAGCTTTCTTT
CASSPRGDRVSEAFF
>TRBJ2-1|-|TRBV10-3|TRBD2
TGTGCCCTGGGACTAGCGGAACCCAATGAGCAGTTCTTC
CALGLAEPNEQFF
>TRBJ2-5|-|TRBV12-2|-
TGTGCAAGTCGCCCCCCGGCTCGACTAAAAGACGAGGCCGAAGAGACCCAGTACTTC
CASRPPARLKDEAEETQYF
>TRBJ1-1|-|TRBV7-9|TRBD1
TGTGCCAGCAGCGGGGACAGGGGGCCGGCTGAAGCTTTCTTT
CASSGDRGPAEAFF
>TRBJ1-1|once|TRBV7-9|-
TGTGCCAGCAAGCGTCAGTCACTTTCGAACACTGAAGCTTTCTTT
CASKRQSLSNTEAFF
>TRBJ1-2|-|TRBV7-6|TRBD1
TGTGCCAGCAGCTTAAGTGGGGTAGCAACAGGGGGCGATGGCTACACCTTC
CASSLSGVATGGDGYTF
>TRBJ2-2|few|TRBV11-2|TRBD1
TGTGCCAGCAGCGTGGGACAGGCCTTCCAAAAGGACACCGGGGAGCTGTTTTTT
CASSVGQAFQKDTGELFF
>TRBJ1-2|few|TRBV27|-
TGTGCCAGCAGTTTGGGGCGGAAAGCTAACTATGGCTACACCTTC
CASSLGRKANYGYTF
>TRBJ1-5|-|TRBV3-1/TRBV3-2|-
TGTGCCAGCATCGGAATAACAGGGTTGCGTCAGCCCCAGCATTTT
CASIGITGLRQPQHF
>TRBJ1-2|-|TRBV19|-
TGTGCCAGTAGTATAGGCAGGGCTGGCTACACCTTC
CASSIGRAGYTF
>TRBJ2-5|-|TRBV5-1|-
TGCGCCAGCAGCCGAGGAACAGGGGAGGTAGGGGAGACCCAGTACTTC
CASSRGTGEVGETQYF
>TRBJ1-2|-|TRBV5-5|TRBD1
TGTGCCAGCAGCATCACCGGGACAGCGAACTATGGCTACACCTTC
CASSITGTANYGYTF
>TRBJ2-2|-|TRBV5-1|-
TGCGCCAGCAGCAGCCAACCGACAGGCTTCGCGAACACCGGGGAGCTGTTTTTT
CASSSQPTGFANTGELFF
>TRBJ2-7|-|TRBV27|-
TGTGCCAGCAGTTTATATTCCGGGACAAGCTACGAGCAGTACTTC
CASSLYSGTSYEQYF
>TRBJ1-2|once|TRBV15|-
TGTGCCACCAGCAGAGACAGGAACTATGGCTACACCTTC
CATSRDRNYGYTF
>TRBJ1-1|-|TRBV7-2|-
TGTGCCAGCAGCTACCGGTGGACTGAAGCTTTCTTT
CASSYRWTEAFF
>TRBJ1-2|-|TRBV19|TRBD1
TGTGCCAGTAGTATTTCACAGGGGGCTAACTATGGCTACACCTTC
CASSISQGANYGYTF
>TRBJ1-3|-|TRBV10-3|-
TGTGCCATCGGAGGCGGGAGCTCTGGAAACACCATATATTTT
CAIGGGSSGNTIYF
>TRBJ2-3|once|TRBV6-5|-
TGTGCCAGCAGTTACTCGGCCATATACACAGATACGCAGTATTTT
CASSYSAIYTDTQYF
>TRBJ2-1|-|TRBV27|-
TGTGCCAGCAGTCCGCCAGGGGGGCGATACAATGAGCAGTTCTTC
CASSPPGGRYNEQFF
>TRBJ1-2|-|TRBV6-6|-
TGTGCCAGCAGCCCGCAGACAGCTAACTATGGCTACACCTTC
CASSPQTANYGYTF
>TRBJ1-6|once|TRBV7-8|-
TGTGCCAGCAGCTTAGTCGGGAACTCCTATAATTCACCCCTCCACTTT
CASSLVGNSYNSPLHF
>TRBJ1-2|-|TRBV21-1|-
TGTGCCAGCAGCAAATCAGGGGGCAGTGACTATGGCTACACCTTC
CASSKSGGSDYGYTF
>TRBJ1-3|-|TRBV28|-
TGTGCCAGCACCCTCTCGGGATCCTCTGGAAACACCATATATTTT
CASTLSGSSGNTIYF
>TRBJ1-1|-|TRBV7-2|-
TGTGCCAGCAGCTTAGTCCAGGGGAATGAAGCTTTCTTT
CASSLVQGNEAFF
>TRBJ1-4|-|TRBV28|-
TGTGCCAGCAGTTTAGGGGGGTTTGGGGAAAAACTGTTTTTT
CASSLGGFGEKLFF
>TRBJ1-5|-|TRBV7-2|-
TGTGCCAGCAGCTTAGTCACGCAGAATCAGCCCCAGCATTTT
CASSLVTQNQPQHF
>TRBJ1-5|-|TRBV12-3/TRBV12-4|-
TGTGCCAGCAGTCGCAGGGTAGGACAGCCCCAGCATTTT
CASSRRVGQPQHF
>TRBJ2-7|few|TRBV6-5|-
TGTGCCAGCTATCGGCAGGGATTCCCCATTGTGTACTTC
CASYRQGFPIVYF
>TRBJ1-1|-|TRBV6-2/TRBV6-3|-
TGTGCCAGCAGTTACGGGGGCTTCACTGAAGCTTTCTTT
CASSYGGFTEAFF
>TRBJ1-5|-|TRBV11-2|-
TGTGCCAGCAGCTTAGATCACAATCAGCCCCAGCATTTT
CASSLDHNQPQHF
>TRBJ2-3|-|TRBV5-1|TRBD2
TGCGCCAGCAGCTCCGGGGGGAACACAGATACGCAGTATTTT
CASSSGGNTDTQYF
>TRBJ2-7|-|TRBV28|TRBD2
TGTGCCAGCAGCCTCGTTTTTAGCGGGGGGGCCTTCGAGCAGTACTTC
CASSLVFSGGAFEQYF
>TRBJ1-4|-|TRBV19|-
TGTGCCAGTAGTATTTTGGGGGGATCTAATGAAAAACTGTTTTTT
CASSILGGSNEKLFF
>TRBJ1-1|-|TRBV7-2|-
TGTGCCAGCAGCCTTATCTGGGGGGACACTGAAGCTTTCTTT
CASSLIWGDTEAFF
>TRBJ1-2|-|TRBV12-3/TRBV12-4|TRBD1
TGTGCCAGCAATCAGGACAGGGGGAATGGCTACACCTTC
CASNQDRGNGYTF
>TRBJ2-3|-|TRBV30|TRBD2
TGTGCCTGGAGTCGCGCGGCGGGGAGGGAAGATACGCAGTATTTT
CAWSRAAGREDTQYF
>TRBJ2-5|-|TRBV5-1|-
TGCGCCAGCAGCGAAGGGGAAGAGACCCAGTACTTC
CASSEGEETQYF
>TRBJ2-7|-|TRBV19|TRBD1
TGTGCCAGTAGCTTTAAGGACAGGGTCCACGAGCAGTACTTC
CASSFKDRVHEQYF
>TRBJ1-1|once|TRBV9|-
TGTGCCAGCAGCGTGACTTTTAAGAACACTGAAGCTTTCTTT
CASSVTFKNTEAFF
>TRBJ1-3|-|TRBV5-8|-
TGTGCCAGCAGCAATGACAGGGGAAACACCATATATTTT
CASSNDRGNTIYF
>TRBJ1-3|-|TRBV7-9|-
TGTGCCAGCAGCTTAGGTAATATCGGAAACACCATATATTTT
CASSLGNIGNTIYF
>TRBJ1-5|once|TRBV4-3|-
TGCGCCAGCAGCCTAGATGCGGGACGGGAGCCCCAGCATTTT
CASSLDAGREPQHF
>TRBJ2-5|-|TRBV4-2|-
TGTGCCAGCAGCCAAGATCATTACAGGGCGGGGGAAGAGACCCAGTACTTC
CASSQDHYRAGEETQYF
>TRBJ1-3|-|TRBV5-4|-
TGTGCCAGCAGCTTGTATGGGGCTAATGGAAACACCATATATTTT
CASSLYGANGNTIYF
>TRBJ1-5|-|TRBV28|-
TGTGCCAGCATACAGGTGGGGAATCAGCCCCAGCATTTT
CASIQVGNQPQHF
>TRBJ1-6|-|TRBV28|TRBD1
TGTGCCAGCAGTTTACCCGACCAAGGACAGGGATGGTCGTCACCCCTCCACTTT
CASSLPDQGQGWSSPLHF
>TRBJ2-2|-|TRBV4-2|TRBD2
TGTGCCAGCAGCCACCCTACCTTTAGCGGGGGGCTCACCGGGGAGCTGTTTTTT
CASSHPTFSGGLTGELFF